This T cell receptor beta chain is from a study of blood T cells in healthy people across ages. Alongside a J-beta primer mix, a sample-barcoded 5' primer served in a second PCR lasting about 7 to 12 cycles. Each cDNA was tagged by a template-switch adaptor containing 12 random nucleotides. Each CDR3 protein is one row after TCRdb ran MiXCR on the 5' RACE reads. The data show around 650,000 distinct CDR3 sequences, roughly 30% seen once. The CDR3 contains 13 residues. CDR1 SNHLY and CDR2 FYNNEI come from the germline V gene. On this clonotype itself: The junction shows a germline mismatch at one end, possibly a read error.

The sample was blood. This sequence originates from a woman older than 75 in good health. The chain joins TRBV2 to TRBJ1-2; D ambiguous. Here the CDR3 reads CASSAAGNYGHTF. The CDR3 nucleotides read TGTGCCAGCAGTGCGGCAGGAAACTATGGCCACACCTTC.